Reported below is one TCR beta chain. Its antigen is not identified. The study sequenced cultured CD4+ T cell DNA using the Oncomine TCR Beta short-read assay. Genomic DNA from cultured CD4+ T cells was extracted. TCRdb fed the PCR reads into MiXCR, producing one record per CDR3 protein. This sample has 15,000 or so distinct CDR3 sequences; approximately 57% occur once, and the top ten carry roughly 13%. The CDR3 runs 14 residues. Germline loops: CDR1 SGHRS, CDR2 YFSETQ. Trimming took 2 bases from V and 4 from J, leaving 12 bases between them. This entry belongs to a study of vaccination and CD4 T cells after COVID-19. Whole-study context: Comprising six males and four females, the convalescent participants counted two Hispanic individuals among them. Study-wide points: SARS-CoV-2-reactive clonotypes showed a nonsignificant median rise from about 20 to 38.

Specified treatment: roughly ten-day PBMC culture with coronavirus spike peptide pools or control peptides (ViraFEST assay). The V and J genes are TRBV5-1 and TRBJ2-5; a weak D match, TRBD2 (5 bases). Sequencing was carried out using CD4+ T cells from blood, cultured in vitro. This TCR came from a human donor who had recovered from COVID-19. The CDR3 DNA is TGCGCCAGCAGCTTTTTAGGGAGCCGAGAGACCCAGTACTTC. Its translation is CASSFLGSRETQYF.